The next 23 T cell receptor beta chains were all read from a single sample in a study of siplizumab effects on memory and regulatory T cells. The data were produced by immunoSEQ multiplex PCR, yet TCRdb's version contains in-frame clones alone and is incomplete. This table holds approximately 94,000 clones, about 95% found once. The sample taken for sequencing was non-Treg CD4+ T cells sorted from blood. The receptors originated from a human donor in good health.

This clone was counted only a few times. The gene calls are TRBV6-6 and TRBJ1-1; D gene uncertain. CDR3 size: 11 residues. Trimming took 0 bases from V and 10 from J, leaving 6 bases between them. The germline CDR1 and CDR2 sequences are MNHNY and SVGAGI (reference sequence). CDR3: CASSYSGRAFF. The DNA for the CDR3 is TGTGCCAGCAGTTACTCTGGGCGAGCTTTCTTT.

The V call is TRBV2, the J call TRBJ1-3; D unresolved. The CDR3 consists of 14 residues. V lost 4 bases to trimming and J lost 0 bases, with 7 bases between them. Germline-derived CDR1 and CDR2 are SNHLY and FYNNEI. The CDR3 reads CASSGQLSGNTIYF. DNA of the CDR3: TGTGCCAGCAGTGGTCAGCTCTCTGGAAACACCATATATTTT.

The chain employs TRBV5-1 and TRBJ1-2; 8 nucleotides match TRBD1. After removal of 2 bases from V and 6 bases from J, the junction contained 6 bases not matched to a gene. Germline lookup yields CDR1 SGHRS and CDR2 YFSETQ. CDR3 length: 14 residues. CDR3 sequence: CASSFWQGADGYTF. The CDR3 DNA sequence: TGCGCCAGCAGCTTCTGGCAGGGGGCTGATGGCTACACCTTC.

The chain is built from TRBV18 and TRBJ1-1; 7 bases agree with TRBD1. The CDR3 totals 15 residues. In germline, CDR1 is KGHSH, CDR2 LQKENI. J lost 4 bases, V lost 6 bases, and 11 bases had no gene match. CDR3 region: CASSYGGGLFTEAFF. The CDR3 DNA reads TGTGCCAGCTCTTACGGAGGGGGCCTGTTCACTGAAGCTTTCTTT.

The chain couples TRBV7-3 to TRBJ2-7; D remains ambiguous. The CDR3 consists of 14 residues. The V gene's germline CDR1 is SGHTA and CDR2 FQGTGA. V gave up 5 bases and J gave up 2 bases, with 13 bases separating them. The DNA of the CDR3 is TGTGCCAGCAGCCCCAACTCTCAAACCTACGAGCAGTACTTC. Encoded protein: CASSPNSQTYEQYF.

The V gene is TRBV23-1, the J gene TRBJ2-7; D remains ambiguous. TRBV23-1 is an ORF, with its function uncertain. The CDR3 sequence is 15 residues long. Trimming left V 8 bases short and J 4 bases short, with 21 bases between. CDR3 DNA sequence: TGCGCCAGCTTCGGGCGTTCGGCCAGATTGTACGAGCAGTACTTC. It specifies CASFGRSARLYEQYF.

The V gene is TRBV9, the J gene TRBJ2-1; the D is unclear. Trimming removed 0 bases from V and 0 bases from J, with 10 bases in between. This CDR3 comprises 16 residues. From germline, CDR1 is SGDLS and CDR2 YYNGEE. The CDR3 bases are TGTGCCAGCAGCGTAGATTCGCGGCCCTCCTACAATGAGCAGTTCTTC. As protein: CASSVDSRPSYNEQFF.

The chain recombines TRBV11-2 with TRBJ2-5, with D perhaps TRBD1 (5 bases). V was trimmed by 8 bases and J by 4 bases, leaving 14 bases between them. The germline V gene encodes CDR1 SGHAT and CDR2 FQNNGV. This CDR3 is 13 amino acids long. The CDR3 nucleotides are TGTGCCAGCTCGAGACAGTCCTCAGAGACCCAGTACTTC. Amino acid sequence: CASSRQSSETQYF.

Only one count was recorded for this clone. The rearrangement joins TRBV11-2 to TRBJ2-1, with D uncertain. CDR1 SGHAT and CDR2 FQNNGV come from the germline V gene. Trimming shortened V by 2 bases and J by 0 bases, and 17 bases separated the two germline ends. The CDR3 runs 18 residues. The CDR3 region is CASSLRWLGISSYNEQFF. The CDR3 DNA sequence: TGTGCCAGCAGCTTAAGGTGGTTGGGGATAAGCTCCTACAATGAGCAGTTCTTC.

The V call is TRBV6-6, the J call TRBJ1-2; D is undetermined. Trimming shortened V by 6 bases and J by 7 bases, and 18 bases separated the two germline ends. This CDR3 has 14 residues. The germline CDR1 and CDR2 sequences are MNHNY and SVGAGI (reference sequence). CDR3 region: CASSQDGLTGGYTF. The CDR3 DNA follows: TGTGCCAGCAGCCAGGACGGGCTGACGGGTGGCTACACCTTC.

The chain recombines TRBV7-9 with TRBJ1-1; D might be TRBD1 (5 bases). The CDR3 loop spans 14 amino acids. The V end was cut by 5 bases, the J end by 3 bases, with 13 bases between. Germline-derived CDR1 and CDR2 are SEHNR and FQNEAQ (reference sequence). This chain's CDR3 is CASSPLWGDTEAFF. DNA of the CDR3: TGTGCCAGCAGCCCGCTTTGGGGGGACACTGAAGCTTTCTTT.

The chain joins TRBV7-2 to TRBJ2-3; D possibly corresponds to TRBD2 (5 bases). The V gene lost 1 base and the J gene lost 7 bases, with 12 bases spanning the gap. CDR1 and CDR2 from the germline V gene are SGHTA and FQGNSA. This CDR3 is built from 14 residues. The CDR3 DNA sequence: TGTGCCAGCAGCTTAGATTCTAGCACGAATACGCAGTATTTT. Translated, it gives CASSLDSSTNTQYF.

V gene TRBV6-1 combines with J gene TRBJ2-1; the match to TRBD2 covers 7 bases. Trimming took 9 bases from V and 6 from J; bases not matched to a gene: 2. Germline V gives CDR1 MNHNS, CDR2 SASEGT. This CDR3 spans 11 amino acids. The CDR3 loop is CARLACNEQFF. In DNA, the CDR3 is TGTGCCAGACTAGCGTGCAATGAGCAGTTCTTC.

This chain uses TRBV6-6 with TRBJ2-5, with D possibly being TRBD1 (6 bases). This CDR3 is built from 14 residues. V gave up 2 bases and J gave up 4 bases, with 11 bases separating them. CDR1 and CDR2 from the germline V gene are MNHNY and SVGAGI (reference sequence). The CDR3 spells CASSYLGAGETQYF. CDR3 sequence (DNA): TGTGCCAGCAGTTACCTGGGGGCAGGAGAGACCCAGTACTTC.

The CDR3, as DNA: TGTGCCAGCAGCTTGGGACAGGGAGATGGCTACACCTTC. It is translated as CASSLGQGDGYTF. The chain joins TRBV5-6 to TRBJ1-2, with 7 bases that match TRBD1. The CDR3 is 13 residues long. Germline V gene data show CDR1 as SGHDT and CDR2 as YYEEEE. Trimming removed 0 bases from V and 6 bases from J; junction bases left unmatched: 2.

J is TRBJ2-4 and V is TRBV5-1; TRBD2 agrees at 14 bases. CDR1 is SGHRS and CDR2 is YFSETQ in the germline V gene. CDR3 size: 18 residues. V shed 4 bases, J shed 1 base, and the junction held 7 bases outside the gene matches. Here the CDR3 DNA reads TGCGCCAGCAGCGCCGGGACTAGCGGGAGTAGTGCCAAAAACATTCAGTACTTC. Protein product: CASSAGTSGSSAKNIQYF.

As DNA, the CDR3 is TGTGCCAGCAGTTCTCCGTCGCCGGGCAGCAATCAGCCCCAGCATTTT. Its protein is CASSSPSPGSNQPQHF. The chain joins TRBV28 to TRBJ1-5; no clear D gene. V was clipped by 4 bases and J by 1 base, with 14 bases between them. The CDR3 has 16 residues. Germline assignment: CDR1 MDHEN and CDR2 SYDVKM.

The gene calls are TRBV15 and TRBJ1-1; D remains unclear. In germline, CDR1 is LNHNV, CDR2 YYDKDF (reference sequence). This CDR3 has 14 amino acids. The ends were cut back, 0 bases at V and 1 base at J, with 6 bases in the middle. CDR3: CATSRDGKNTEAFF. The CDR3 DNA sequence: TGTGCCACCAGCAGAGACGGGAAGAACACTGAAGCTTTCTTT.

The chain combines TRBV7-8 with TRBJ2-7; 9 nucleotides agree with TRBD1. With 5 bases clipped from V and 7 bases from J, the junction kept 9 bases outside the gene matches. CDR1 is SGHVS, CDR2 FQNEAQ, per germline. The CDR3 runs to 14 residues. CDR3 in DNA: TGTGCCAGCAGCCTTCAGACAGGGGGGCAAGAGCAGTACTTC. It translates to CASSLQTGGQEQYF.

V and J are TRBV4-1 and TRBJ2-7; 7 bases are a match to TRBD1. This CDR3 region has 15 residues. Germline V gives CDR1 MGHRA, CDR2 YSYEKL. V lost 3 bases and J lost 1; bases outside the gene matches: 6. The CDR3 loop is CASSQPGQTSYEQYF. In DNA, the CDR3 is TGCGCCAGCAGCCAGCCGGGACAGACTTCCTACGAGCAGTACTTC.

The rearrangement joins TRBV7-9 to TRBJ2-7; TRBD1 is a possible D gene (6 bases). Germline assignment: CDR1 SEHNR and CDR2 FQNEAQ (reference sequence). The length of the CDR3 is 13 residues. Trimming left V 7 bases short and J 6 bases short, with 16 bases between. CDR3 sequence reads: CASTRTDQAEQYF. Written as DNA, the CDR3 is TGTGCCAGCACGCGGACAGATCAGGCCGAGCAGTACTTC.

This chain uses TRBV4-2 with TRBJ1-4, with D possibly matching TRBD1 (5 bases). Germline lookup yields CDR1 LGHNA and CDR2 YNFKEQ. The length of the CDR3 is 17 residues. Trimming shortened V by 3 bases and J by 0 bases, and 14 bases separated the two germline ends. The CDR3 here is CASSQSRGSATNEKLFF. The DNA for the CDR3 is TGTGCCAGCAGCCAGTCTCGGGGCTCTGCAACTAATGAAAAACTGTTTTTT.

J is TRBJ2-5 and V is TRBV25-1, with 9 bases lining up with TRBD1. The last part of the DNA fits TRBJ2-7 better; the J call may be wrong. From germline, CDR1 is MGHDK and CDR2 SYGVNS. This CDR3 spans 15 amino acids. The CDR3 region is CASSSPGQGIVEQYF. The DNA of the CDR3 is TGTGCCAGCAGTTCCCCGGGACAGGGAATAGTCGAGCAGTACTTC.